One TCR beta chain is described in this entry. The junction and the germline gene differ at one end; a read error may be behind it. The CDR3 totals 13 residues. The germline gives CDR1 LNHDA, CDR2 SQIVND (reference sequence). This sample is drawn from a study of metastatic and nonmetastatic thyroid tumors. On the study more broadly: The study looked at repertoires side by side in blood and in tumor or nodule tissue from malignant and benign thyroid patients.

Thyroid surgery was preceded by no treatment in any patient. In the study's own analysis: What underpinned the distant-metastasis classifier for papillary thyroid cancer was the set of CDR3 differences across clinicopathological groups. TCRdb redid the clone calls on the PCR reads using MiXCR. The V and J calls come from TCRdb's annotation, not from the publication. The table has around 20,000 clones, 30% to 35% seen once. The sequenced material came from adjacent normal tissue. The gene calls are TRBV19 and TRBJ2-2, with D hard to call. The TCR sequence derives from a female donor with papillary thyroid cancer or a benign thyroid nodule (not recorded which). Some clones in this sample may be carry-over from other donors' samples. CDR3 sequence: CASSWGHGGELFF. DNA of the CDR3: TGTGCTAGTAGTTGGGGTCATGGCGGGGAGCTGTTTTTT.